The sequence of this T cell receptor beta chain was determined in a study of blood T cell repertoires in COVID-19. Assay used: immunoSEQ multiplex PCR; TCRdb lists only in-frame clones, some missing. The sample comprises 27,000 or so clones, 88% of which are singletons, and about 8.4% rests with the top ten. The source material was peripheral blood. This receptor was identified in a woman aged 50 to 65 with active COVID-19.

CDR3 in amino acids: CAISESGGGNYGYTF. The CDR3, as DNA: TGTGCCATCAGTGAGTCTGGGGGCGGTAACTATGGCTACACCTTC. The chain recombines TRBV10-3 with TRBJ1-2, with TRBD1 as a possible D gene (6 bases). Germline assignment: CDR1 ENHRY and CDR2 SYGVKD. The CDR3 is 15 residues long. V was shortened by 0 bases and J by 1 base, with 9 bases between the two germline ends.